What follows are 12 T cell receptor beta chains derived from one specimen sequenced in a study of breast tumors, draining lymph nodes, adjacent tissues. Axillary draining lymph nodes of breast cancer patients supplied the node samples. TCRdb ran MiXCR on the multiplex PCR reads and lists one entry per CDR3 protein. The sample lists nearly 200,000 distinct CDR3 sequences; around 33% were seen once. Sequences were obtained from axillary lymph node tissue. Source of these receptors: a female donor with breast cancer. Some clones in this sample may be carry-over from other donors' samples.

In this sample, this clonotype turned up many times. The chain couples TRBV15 to TRBJ2-7; tentative D call: TRBD1 (5 bases). The germline V gene encodes CDR1 LNHNV and CDR2 YYDKDF (reference sequence). V lost 0 bases to trimming and J lost 3 bases, with 9 bases between them. The CDR3 is made up of 14 amino acids. The chain's CDR3 is CATSRDRVSYEQYF. The CDR3 region has the DNA TGTGCCACCAGCAGAGACAGGGTGAGCTACGAGCAGTACTTC.

This clonotype appeared many times. The germline gene is not matched at one end of the junction; a read error may be the cause. V and J are TRBV6-5 and TRBJ1-5; 7 bases are a match to TRBD1. The CDR3 is made up of 16 amino acids. Per germline, CDR1 MNHEY and CDR2 SVGAGI. The CDR3 DNA reads TGTGCCGGCAGCCGGCAGGGGGACGGTAGCAATCAGCCCCAGCATTTT. Translation gives CAGSRQGDGSNQPQHF.

This clonotype has at least ten counts. V usage is TRBV5-4 and J usage is TRBJ2-1, with 13 bases fitting TRBD2. V lost 4 bases and J lost 6; bases outside the gene matches: 4. From germline, CDR1 is SGHNT and CDR2 YYREEE (reference sequence). The CDR3 is 15 amino acids. CDR3 protein: CASSAWTSGGNEQFF. CDR3 DNA sequence: TGTGCCAGCAGCGCTTGGACTAGCGGGGGCAATGAGCAGTTCTTC.

Points on this clonotype: This likely comes from a read error, as the CDR3 has no conserved phenylalanine or tryptophan at its end. This chain links TRBV7-6 with TRBJ2-5; TRBD2 matches 7 bases. The CDR3 runs to 14 residues. CDR1 SGHVS and CDR2 FNYEAQ come from the germline V gene. The J segment lost 11 bases and the V segment lost 1 base, leaving 10 bases of the junction unmatched. Written as DNA, the CDR3 is TGTGCCAGCAGCTTAGAACTAGCGAGAGATACGCAGTACCTC. Amino acids: CASSLELARDTQYL.

A remark on this clonotype: Given a much more abundant clone one base away, this may be a read error. This sequence joins TRBV11-3 and TRBJ2-7; maybe TRBD2 (7 bases). Per the germline V gene, CDR1 is SGHNT and CDR2 is YENEEA. The CDR3 contains 16 residues. The chain's CDR3 is CASPLGGGPSEYEQYF. CDR3 nucleotides: TGTGCAAGCCCGTTGGGGGGGGGGCCTAGCGAGTACGAGCAGTACTTC.

This clonotype has a count of ten or more. This chain uses TRBV5-5 with TRBJ1-2, with 9 bases fitting TRBD1. Germline V CDR1 and CDR2: SGHKS, YYEKEE (reference sequence). CDR3 length: 15 residues. The J segment lost 3 bases and the V segment lost 4 bases, leaving 7 bases of the junction unmatched. The chain's CDR3 is CASSPWGQGDYGYTF. The CDR3 DNA reads TGTGCCAGCAGCCCTTGGGGACAGGGTGACTATGGCTACACCTTC.

This clonotype was counted many times. The chain employs TRBV6-1 and TRBJ2-5, with TRBD1 identical over 9 bases. Unmatched junction bases numbered 2, after V lost 5 bases and J lost 4 bases. The CDR3 runs 13 residues. Looked up from germline, CDR1 is MNHNS and CDR2 is SASEGT. CDR3 in amino acids: CASSPGQGETQYF. Written as DNA, the CDR3 is TGTGCCAGCAGTCCGGGACAGGGAGAGACCCAGTACTTC.

This clonotype was detected ten times or more. In nucleotides, the CDR3 is TGTGCCAGTAGTATAGCGGGGGCTGGTGGCTACACCTTC. It codes for CASSIAGAGGYTF. The rearrangement joins TRBV19 to TRBJ1-2; perhaps TRBD1 as D (6 bases). Germline CDR1 reads LNHDA; CDR2 reads SQIVND (reference sequence). The V and J ends lost 1 base and 7 bases respectively, with 10 bases between them. The CDR3 spans 13 residues.

The V gene is TRBV2, the J gene TRBJ2-6, with D hard to call. Per the germline V gene, CDR1 is SNHLY and CDR2 is FYNNEI. The CDR3 extends over 14 amino acids. Trimming removed 6 bases at V and 4 bases at J, with 10 bases between. The CDR3 region has the DNA TGTGCCAGCAGAGCCCAGACAGGGGCCAACGTCCTGACTTTC. Translating it yields CASRAQTGANVLTF.

This clonotype has only a few counts. Given a much more abundant clone one base away, this may be a read error. J is TRBJ1-2 and V is TRBV20-1; a possible D gene is TRBD1 (6 bases). The CDR3 has 14 amino acids. The V gene's germline CDR1 is DFQATT and CDR2 SNEGSKA (reference sequence). The CDR3 loop is CSAEGGTEGYGYAF. The CDR3 DNA sequence: TGCAGTGCGGAAGGGGGGACGGAGGGCTATGGCTACGCCTTC.

Points on this clonotype: Given a much more abundant clone one base away, this may be a read error. The rearrangement uses TRBV6-4 and TRBJ2-5; the D gene is possibly TRBD1 (6 bases). Trimming took off 9 bases at V and 2 bases at J, with 16 bases between the two ends. The V gene's germline CDR1 is MRHNA and CDR2 SNTAGT. This CDR3 comprises 14 residues. The CDR3, as DNA: TGTGCCAGACTGCACAGGGCTAGACAAGAGACCCAGTACTTC. It specifies CARLHRARQETQYF.

Note on this clonotype: A much more abundant neighbour one base away suggests this may be a read error. V gene TRBV7-9 combines with J gene TRBJ2-7; 9 nucleotides align to TRBD1. CDR3 size: 15 residues. CDR1 is SEHNR, CDR2 FQNEAQ, per germline (reference sequence). This CDR3 reads CASSFSDRGRYEQHF. DNA for the CDR3: TGTGCCAGCAGCTTTTCGGACAGGGGTCGGTACGAGCAGCACTTC.